Described below is a single TCR beta chain sequence and its context. Compared with germline, one end of the junction differs, possibly owing to a read error. TCRdb's table, derived via immunoSEQ multiplex PCR, lists solely in-frame clones and lacks some. Of 150,000 to 200,000 clones in the sample, more than 70% were seen once. The data derive from a study of cytotoxic CD8 clonotypes in ibrutinib-treated CLL. Study-wide context: The authors obtained response samples at a median of approximately 12 months of treatment, range 6 to 36.

This CDR3 is built from 16 residues. CDR1 is WNHNN, CDR2 SYGVQD, per germline (reference sequence). The chain employs TRBV10-1 and TRBJ2-2; 12 positions agree with TRBD2. The sequence was collected from a human donor with chronic lymphocytic leukemia. The source was PBMCs, collected at disease progression, from a patient treated with ibrutinib. This CDR3 is CASSLRLAGEHRGAVF. The CDR3, as DNA: TGCGCCAGCAGTCTCCGACTAGCGGGAGAACACCGGGGAGCTGTTTTT.